This T cell receptor beta chain derives from a study of T-cell reconstitution after alpha-beta-depleted transplantation in children. Study findings and constraints: About two months after transplant, alpha-beta T cells reportedly came from several hundred expanded graft clones. T-cell numbers and diversity, one year after transplant, stemmed largely from T cells that were newly produced. Several patients had high TCRbeta diversity at day 60; it came from surviving recipient T cells and thymic progenitors.

During its preparation, the TCRbeta library received unique molecular identifiers. TCRdb reprocessed the PCR reads with MiXCR, giving one entry per CDR3 protein. The sample includes about 590,000 distinct CDR3 sequences, around 13% of them seen just once. Comment on this clonotype: Antigen: not known.

The TCR sequence derives from a male patient between 10 and 17 years old who had a stem cell transplant for acute myeloid leukemia, so the T cells may come from the graft donor. The source material was PBMCs, mostly from graft donor cells, sampled 360 days after TCRalphabeta/CD19-depleted stem cell transplant.

CDR3 nucleotide sequence: TGTGCCAGCAGTTTTCCGGGGCCACGGAACACCGGGGAGCTGTTTTTT. Encoded protein: CASSFPGPRNTGELFF. The chain is built from TRBV28 and TRBJ2-2; D possibly matches TRBD1 or TRBD2 (5 bases each). Germline CDR1 and CDR2: MDHEN and SYDVKM. CDR3 length: 16 amino acids. V was clipped by 3 bases and J by 1 base, with 12 bases between them.